By share, the clone carrying this T cell receptor (beta chain) ranks as medium-sized. Antigen: not known. The treatment here: roughly ten-day PBMC culture with coronavirus spike peptide pools or control peptides (ViraFEST assay). Before TCRs were sequenced, ViraFEST expanded antigen-specific T cells with peptide pools. Healthy people who got the vaccine had never had SARS-CoV-2 infection, since nucleocapsid antibodies came back negative before and after vaccination. The source of the sample is a study of vaccination and CD4 T cells after COVID-19. The overall study: Participants got two doses of BNT162b2 or mRNA-1273 vaccine.

The Oncomine TCR Beta short-read assay sequenced DNA from cultured CD4+ T cells. The authors extracted genomic DNA from cultured CD4+ T cells. Each CDR3 protein is one row after TCRdb ran MiXCR on the PCR reads. Here the sample spans approximately 9,600 distinct CDR3 sequences, approximately 25% being singletons. The CDR3 contains 15 residues. In germline, CDR1 is SGHTA, CDR2 FQGNSA. The V segment lost 3 bases and the J segment 4 bases; nucleotides outside the gene matches: 6. This clonotype was obtained from a human donor who received a COVID-19 vaccine. The chain couples TRBV7-2 to TRBJ2-5; 9 bases are a match to TRBD2. The sample was CD4+ T cells from blood, cultured in vitro, taken before SARS-CoV-2 vaccination. The CDR3 is CASSLRAGGLETQYF. Here the CDR3 DNA reads TGTGCCAGCAGCTTGAGGGCGGGGGGGCTAGAGACCCAGTACTTC.